Here is one TCR beta chain with its context. Its antigen is unknown. This entry is derived from a study of radiation and T cells in renal cell carcinoma. Findings and limits, study-wide: Top tumor clonotypes rose in blood 2 weeks post-radiation, then contracted.

Repertoires were generated with immunoSEQ multiplex PCR, while TCRdb's copy carries only in-frame clones and drops some. The sample yields some 150,000 clones, 65% to 90% seen once. J was trimmed by 2 bases and V by 3 bases; bases with no gene match: 9. Germline lookup yields CDR1 SGHNT and CDR2 YYREEE (reference sequence). The CDR3 loop spans 16 amino acids. Time point in this sample: blood 4 weeks post-SBRT, at nephrectomy. Treatment indicated: 15 Gy SBRT to primary tumor, nephrectomy 4 weeks later. Nephrectomy followed 15 Gy stereotactic body radiation by 4 weeks. The patient's renal cell carcinoma had clear cell pathology.

This TCR was sampled from a woman aged 50 to 60 with renal cell carcinoma. The material was blood, obtained from a patient whose treatment included radiotherapy and nephrectomy. The chain recombines TRBV5-4 with TRBJ2-3; 7 bases are shared with TRBD2. The chain's CDR3 is CASSSLAGQATDTQYF. The CDR3 coding sequence is TGTGCCAGCAGCTCCTTAGCGGGCCAGGCCACAGATACGCAGTATTTT. Drawing the rest from reference TRBV5-4 and TRBJ2-3, the complete variable domain is ETGVTQSPTHLIKTRGQQVTLRCSSQSGHNTVSWYQQALGQGPQFIFQYYREEENGRGNFPPRFSGLQFPNYSSELNVNALELDDSALYLCASSSLAGQATDTQYFGPGTRLTVL.